This TCR beta chain was sequenced during a study of cytomegalovirus exposure and HLA in healthy donors (dated by TCRdb to about 2017). Context from the whole study: An earlier analysis of approximately 590 of the donors reported approximately 270 Gb of sequence data and 100 million to 140 million unique TCR beta sequences from 150 million to 200 million T cells. Roughly 300 gigabases of sequencing data and roughly 80 million unique TCR sequences made up an early release that covered nearly 650 HLA-typed donors. The genetic ancestry cluster associated with self-reported Caucasian donors included roughly four fifths of the 350 to 500 genotyped donors. The aim of the study was to test whether cataloging public T cell receptors could identify signatures of past pathogen exposure. Using immunosequencing, the study profiled T cell repertoires from roughly 650 subjects and related those repertoires to cytomegalovirus serostatus. A separate validation cohort of approximately 130 different subjects was used in addition to the approximately 640-subject first cohort. To predict cytomegalovirus infection status, the study brought together high-throughput TCR immunosequencing, statistical association of individual TCRs with disease status, and machine learning. A later analysis re-analyzed previously published TCR beta repertoires from roughly 690 donors and added high-resolution HLA genotyping to study TCR occurrence patterns. Rather than drawing on any new phenotypic data, the later analysis identified candidate immune exposures from TCR beta sequences and the way those sequences occurred across donors. An earlier analysis of several hundred of the donors applied high-throughput TCR beta sequencing to assess whether each TCR beta V gene segment acted as functional or pseudogenic. Donor age, sex, ethnicity and CMV serostatus were collected together with the repertoire data. A later genetic analysis took genome-wide SNP genotypes for about 55% of the 666 donors and used that subset as a discovery cohort. Every discovery cohort repertoire had been produced on one sequencing platform. HLA typing included class I and class II loci at four-digit resolution. The number of typed donors differed by locus: roughly 629-630 for A, B, C, DRB1 and DQB1; approximately 520 for DQA1; roughly 600 for DPA1; and 450 to 480 for DPB1. Because of strong linkage in the cohort, roughly 5 DR-DQ haplotypes were treated as single units for association and clustering. Among 398 genotyped donors of the cohort, an average of roughly 230,000 unique TCR beta nucleotide sequences was sequenced per donor, of which roughly 18% were non-productive. Summary of the overall study and its limitations: Across donors, most TCR sequences were observed very rarely, whereas some public TCRs were present in many individuals. Because some donors lacked HLA typing at each locus, the association tests relied only on the typed subset. In a later genetic analysis, fewer N-insertions in productive TCRs were reported among donors in an Asian-associated ancestry cluster than the approximately 670-donor mean. The only immune exposure information available for the cohort was CMV serostatus. The study gave a list of more than 150 TCR beta chains associated with cytomegalovirus. The presence/absence analyses assumed that sequencing depth was roughly uniform across donors, and that assumption may not be true. This cohort had only TCR beta chains sequenced, and the lack of alpha or paired-chain data limited which features could be detected. Assigning TCR associations to individual alleles was difficult when HLA alleles, especially DR and DQ, strongly co-occurred. According to a later analysis, parvovirus B19, influenza, CMV and Epstein-Barr virus appeared linked to several top co-occurrence clusters. Correlated functional status among segregating V segments might reflect linkage disequilibrium, but an unknown experimental factor could not be ruled out. An association between a missense DCLRE1C variant and V-gene and J-gene trimming of TCR beta chains was found in a later genetic analysis and replicated in an independent cohort. The 87-base-pair reads could not distinguish some IMGT-functional V segments, including TRBV6-2 and TRBV6-3, so those segments were excluded. In both the original and validation cohorts, the classifier was reported to diagnose cytomegalovirus status with high specificity and sensitivity. Because counts were too low, about 18 rarely observed V segments, including chromosome 9 orphons, were excluded from the earlier analysis of 587 of the donors. An earlier analysis of around 500 of the donors showed that most TCR beta V segments appeared in productive rearrangements either about 90% or about 30% of the time, which broadly matched IMGT annotations. Compared with equally common non-associated chains, HLA-associated TCR beta chains in a later analysis were more clonally expanded and had lower generation probabilities. A later analysis associated roughly 17,000 TCR beta sequences with specific HLA alleles at a false discovery rate of 0.05. A cluster of highly shared sequence variants was judged likely to be a technical artifact of the sequencing pipeline. The authors suggested that the approach could potentially be generalized to other disease states and immunological phenotypes. A later analysis found that TCR association rates varied across HLA loci, with DRB1 alleles showing the most associated TCRs and HLA-C alleles the fewest. A further reported finding was that TCR beta sequences accurately predicted the HLA-A and HLA-B alleles for most subjects in the first cohort. Most CMV-associated TCR beta chains appeared to be HLA-restricted in a later analysis, and the HLA associations seemed to be driven largely by CMV exposure. A few of the identified cytomegalovirus-associated TCR beta chains were confirmed in vitro to be specific for cytomegalovirus antigens.

Turning to this clone: There is no known antigen for this receptor. It has no much larger one-base neighbor in the sample; base qualities were not kept.

V sheds 4 bases and J sheds 5 bases, leaving 8 bases between their ends. The CDR3 runs 12 amino acids, cysteine and phenylalanine included. The read is trimmed to its CDR3 DNA, 36 bases read in frame from base 1. CDR1 is given as SGHAT and CDR2 as FQDESV, both from the germline V gene (reference sequence). The cohort comprised around 700 healthy bone marrow donors. At the time of sampling, every cohort member was nominally healthy, though immune exposures that went unrecorded were likely present. The donor was CMV seronegative and was included in the group of hundreds of seronegative cohort members. Each donor provided a peripheral blood sample, and peripheral blood mononuclear cells were used for TCR beta sequencing. Genomic DNA was extracted from the blood cell samples with the Qiagen DNeasy Blood Extraction Kit. The library relied on the immunoSEQ multiplex PCR assay. For the multiplex PCR, a mixture combining 60 forward primers for TCR Vbeta segments and 13 reverse primers for TCR Jbeta segments was used. A multiplex PCR assay on genomic DNA amplified the CDR3 region of rearranged TCR beta genes. Amplified TCR beta libraries were sequenced as 87-base-pair reads on the Illumina HiSeq System. Under the source paper's analysis protocol: Across the roughly 700 repertoires, a later analysis counted tens of millions of unique TCR beta chains, roughly 11 million of which were shared by at least two donors. To remove PCR and sequencing errors, raw reads were error-corrected and collapsed into unique sequences using a nearest-neighbor algorithm that merged closely related sequences. Alignment of CDR3 sequences to IMGT reference sequences was used to assign V, D and J gene segments. For a sequence to be retained, a match of at least six nucleotides to both a V gene segment and a J gene segment was required. A rearrangement counted as productive if the CDR3 had no stop codons and remained in frame with V and J, and every other rearrangement counted as non-productive. CDR3 was defined by IMGT convention, running from the second conserved V-encoded cysteine to the conserved J-encoded phenylalanine. The earlier analysis of about 620 of the donors excluded sequences that lacked an unambiguous match to a single V gene segment. In an earlier analysis of 587 of the donors, a V segment was called functional when productive rearrangements were above 56.7%, and segregating when the standard deviation between donors exceeded 5%. A statistical classification framework was built for diagnosing cytomegalovirus status from the catalog of TCR beta chain sequences. In a later analysis, TCR nucleotide sequences were compared against IMGT/GENE-DB human TR gene sequences so that V and J genes could be assigned. Using the TCRdist pipeline, a later analysis assigned CDR3 sequences along with most-parsimonious VDJ recombination scenarios. In a later analysis, each TCR beta chain was defined by its CDR3 amino acid sequence together with its V-gene family, and reads lacking a unique V-gene family were excluded. As a way to deal with suspected cross-contamination and a sequencing artifact, a later analysis dropped approximately 570 nucleotide sequences that were highly shared and had low generation probability. In a later analysis, a clonal expansion index for each public chain was calculated from normalized within-repertoire ranks of inferred template counts. A later analysis computed generation probabilities with a VDJ recombination model fitted to out-of-frame rearrangements, and checked the results against IGoR. Hypergeometric tests were used in a later analysis to score TCR-TCR, TCR-HLA and TCR-CMV co-occurrence, with a repertoire-size bias correction applied to the TCR pairs. To estimate false discovery rates, a later analysis permuted the HLA or CMV assignments 20 times. In a later analysis, co-occurring TCRs were grouped using DBSCAN, with TCRdist sequence similarity added in when clustering inside HLA-allele-positive subsets. For co-occurrence clustering, repertoires with fewer than 30,000 or more than 120,000 public chains were excluded, along with 4 to 6 repertoires with anomalous nucleotide sharing. TCRdb holds this immuneACCESS table with in-frame rearrangements only. Some clones are missing; in checked studies, unresolved V genes explain under half, and the rest has no known cause. The V and J calls and clone size were taken over from that table, and D and trimming were inferred from the DNA. This sample holds hundreds of thousands of clones; around 80% were observed only once. Clones ranked in the top ten supply 0.55% to 0.7% of the sample.

This clonotype was sampled from a woman aged 40-49 years in good health and CMV-seronegative. Sequenced sample: PBMCs. The chain is made from TRBV11-1 and TRBJ1-1, with no confident D gene call. The sequenced DNA: TGTGCCAGCAGCTCCGGGAGGACTGAAGCTTTCTTT. Its product reads: CASSSGRTEAFF.